These 9 T cell receptor beta chains were sequenced from one sample in a study of T cell responses to AZD1222 COVID-19 vaccine (dated by TCRdb to the early 2020s). The library relied on the immunoSEQ multiplex PCR assay. What TCRdb holds here is the immuneACCESS table cut down to in-frame rearrangements. Part of the clones is not present; checked against another copy, under half of the missing clones reflect an unresolved V gene, and the others are unexplained. The sample table contains around 110,000 clones; only one count was recorded for almost 95% of them. The ten biggest clones cover around 1.4% of the sample. The time point label corresponds to: about 28 days (+/-7) after the second vaccine dose. The specimen was peripheral blood, collected 28 days after the second AZD1222 dose. The receptor source for this set is an adult who received the AZD1222 COVID-19 vaccine.

The CDR3 nucleotides are TGCGCCAGCAGCACCTTTGGGACAGGGCCCATGAACACTGAAGCTTTCTTT. Protein product: CASSTFGTGPMNTEAFF. The rearrangement uses TRBV5-1 and TRBJ1-1, with 9 positions matching TRBD1. From germline, CDR1 is SGHRS and CDR2 YFSETQ. V lost 4 bases to trimming and J lost 0 bases; unmatched junction nucleotides: 10. The CDR3 has 17 residues.

The V call is TRBV28, the J call TRBJ2-1, with D perhaps being TRBD1 or TRBD2 (5 bases each). V was cut by 3 bases and J by 15 bases, with 18 bases left in between. Germline lookup yields CDR1 MDHEN and CDR2 SYDVKM. The CDR3 has 13 residues. The CDR3 spells CASSLGLDGRGFF. The CDR3 DNA follows: TGTGCCAGCAGTTTGGGGCTAGACGGTCGGGGGTTCTTC.

This clone was detected only once. This chain connects TRBV7-3 to TRBJ2-7; the match to TRBD2 covers 15 bases. CDR1 and CDR2 (germline): SGHTA, FQGTGA. This CDR3 comprises 17 residues. After removal of 5 bases from V and 0 bases from J, the junction contained 5 bases not matched to a gene. For the CDR3, the DNA is TGTGCCAGCAGCGGAGGGACTAGCGGGAGGAGCTCCTACGAGCAGTACTTC. This translates into CASSGGTSGRSSYEQYF.

The gene calls are TRBV28 and TRBJ2-7; 7 positions match TRBD1. This CDR3 region has 12 residues. The V segment lost 5 bases and the J segment 7 bases; nucleotides outside the gene matches: 5. From germline, CDR1 is MDHEN and CDR2 SYDVKM. CDR3 in amino acids: CASSGDSYEQYF. The CDR3 coding sequence is TGTGCCAGCAGTGGGGACAGTTATGAGCAGTACTTC.

J is TRBJ2-3 and V is TRBV12-2; the DNA was not used to check the table's D call, TRBD2. TRBV12-2 corresponds to a pseudogene. This CDR3 contains 14 residues. As DNA, the CDR3 is TGTGCAAGTCGCTTCCGGGTCGTTAAGGATACGCAGTATTTT. It yields the protein CASRFRVVKDTQYF.

The V and J genes are TRBV27 and TRBJ2-3, with TRBD2 matching 11 bases. J gave up 5 bases and V 6 bases, and 4 bases lay outside the gene matches. In germline, CDR1 is MNHEY, CDR2 SMNVEV (reference sequence). CDR3 size: 14 residues. The CDR3 loop reads CASRLAGAVDTQYF. The CDR3, as DNA: TGTGCCAGCAGACTAGCGGGAGCTGTAGATACGCAGTATTTT.

Within the sample, this clone is medium-sized. The chain recombines TRBV9 with TRBJ2-4; 9 bases align to TRBD2. The V segment lost 3 bases and the J segment 12 bases; nucleotides outside the gene matches: 7. Per the germline V gene, CDR1 is SGDLS and CDR2 is YYNGEE. The CDR3 covers 13 residues. CDR3 DNA: TGTGCCAGCAGCGGCGGGACTAGCTTCTCTCAGTACTTC. It encodes CASSGGTSFSQYF.

The rearrangement uses TRBV18 and TRBJ2-5; D possibly uses TRBD1 or TRBD2 (6 bases each). The V end was cut by 4 bases, the J end by 0 bases, with 9 bases between. CDR3 length: 14 residues. Germline CDR1 and CDR2: KGHSH and LQKENI. The CDR3 coding sequence is TGTGCCAGCTCACTAGGGGGGTACCAAGAGACCCAGTACTTC. Translated, it gives CASSLGGYQETQYF.

CDR3 bases: TGCGCCAGCAGCCCTCTGTTTCAAATCACAGATACGCAGTATTTT. This codes for CASSPLFQITDTQYF. The chain uses TRBV5-1 and TRBJ2-3; D ambiguous. Per the germline V gene, CDR1 is SGHRS and CDR2 is YFSETQ. This CDR3 is built from 15 residues. The V gene lost 4 bases and the J gene lost 2 bases, with 14 bases spanning the gap. Supplemented by reference TRBV5-1 and TRBJ2-3, the full variable domain reads KAGVTQTPRYLIKTRGQQVTLSCSPISGHRSVSWYQQTPGQGLQFLFEYFSETQRNKGNFPGRFSGRQFSNSRSEMNVSTLELGDSALYLCASSPLFQITDTQYFGPGTRLTVL.